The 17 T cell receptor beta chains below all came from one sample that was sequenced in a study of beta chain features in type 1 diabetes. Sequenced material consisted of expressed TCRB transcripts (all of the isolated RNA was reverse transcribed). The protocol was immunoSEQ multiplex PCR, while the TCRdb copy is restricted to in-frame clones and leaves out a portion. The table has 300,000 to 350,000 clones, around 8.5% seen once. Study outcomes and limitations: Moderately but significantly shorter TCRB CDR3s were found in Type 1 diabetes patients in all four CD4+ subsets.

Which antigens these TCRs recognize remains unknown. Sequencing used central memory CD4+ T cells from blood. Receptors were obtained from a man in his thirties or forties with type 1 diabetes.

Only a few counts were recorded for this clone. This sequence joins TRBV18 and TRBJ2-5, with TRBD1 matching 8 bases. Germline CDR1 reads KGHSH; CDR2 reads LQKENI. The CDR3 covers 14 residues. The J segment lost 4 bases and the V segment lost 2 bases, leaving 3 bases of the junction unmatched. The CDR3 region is CASSPAGQVETQYF. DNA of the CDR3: TGTGCCAGCTCACCAGCGGGACAGGTAGAGACCCAGTACTTC.

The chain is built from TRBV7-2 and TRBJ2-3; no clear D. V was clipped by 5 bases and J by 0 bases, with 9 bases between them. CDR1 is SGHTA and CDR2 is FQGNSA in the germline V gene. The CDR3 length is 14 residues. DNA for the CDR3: TGTGCCAGCAGCCCGAAGAGTAGCACAGATACGCAGTATTTT. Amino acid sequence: CASSPKSSTDTQYF. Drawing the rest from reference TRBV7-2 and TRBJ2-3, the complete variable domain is GAGVSQSPSNKVTEKGKDVELRCDPISGHTALYWYRQSLGQGLEFLIYFQGNSAPDKSGLPSDRFSAERTGGSVSTLTIQRTQQEDSAVYLCASSPKSSTDTQYFGPGTRLTVL.

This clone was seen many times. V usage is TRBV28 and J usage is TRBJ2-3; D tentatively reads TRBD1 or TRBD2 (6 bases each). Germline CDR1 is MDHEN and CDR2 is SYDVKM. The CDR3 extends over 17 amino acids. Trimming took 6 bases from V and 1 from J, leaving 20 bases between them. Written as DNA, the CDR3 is TGTGCCAGCAGCGCCTTACCGGGGGCCACAGGCACAGATACGCAGTATTTT. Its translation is CASSALPGATGTDTQYF.

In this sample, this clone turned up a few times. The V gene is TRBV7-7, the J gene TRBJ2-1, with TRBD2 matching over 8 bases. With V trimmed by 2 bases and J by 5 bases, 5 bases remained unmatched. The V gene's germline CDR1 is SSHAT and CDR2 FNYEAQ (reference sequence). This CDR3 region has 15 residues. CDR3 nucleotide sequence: TGTGCCAGCAGCTTACAAGCGGGAGATGACAATGAGCAGTTCTTC. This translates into CASSLQAGDDNEQFF.

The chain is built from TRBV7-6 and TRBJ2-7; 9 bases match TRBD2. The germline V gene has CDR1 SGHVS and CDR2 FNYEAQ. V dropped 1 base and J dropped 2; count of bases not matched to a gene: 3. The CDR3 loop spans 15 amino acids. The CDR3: CASSLDERGAYEQYF. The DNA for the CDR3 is TGTGCCAGCAGCTTAGATGAGCGGGGGGCCTACGAGCAGTACTTC.

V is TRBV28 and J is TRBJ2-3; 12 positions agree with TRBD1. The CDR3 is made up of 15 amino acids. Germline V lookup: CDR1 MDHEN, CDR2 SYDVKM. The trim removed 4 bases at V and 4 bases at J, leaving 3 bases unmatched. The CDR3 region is CASSYGTGGSDTQYF. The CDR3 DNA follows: TGTGCCAGCAGTTACGGGACAGGGGGCTCAGATACGCAGTATTTT. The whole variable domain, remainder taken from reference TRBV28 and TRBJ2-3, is DVKVTQSSRYLVKRTGEKVFLECVQDMDHENMFWYRQDPGLGLRLIYFSYDVKMKEKGDIPEGYSVSREKKERFSLILESASTNQTSMYLCASSYGTGGSDTQYFGPGTRLTVL.

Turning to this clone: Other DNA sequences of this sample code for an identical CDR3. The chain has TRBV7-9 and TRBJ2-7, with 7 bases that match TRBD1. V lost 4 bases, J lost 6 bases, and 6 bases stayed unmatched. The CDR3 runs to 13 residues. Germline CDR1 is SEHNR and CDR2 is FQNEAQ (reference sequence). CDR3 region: CASSYEGALEQYF. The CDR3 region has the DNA TGTGCCAGCAGCTACGAGGGGGCGCTCGAGCAGTACTTC. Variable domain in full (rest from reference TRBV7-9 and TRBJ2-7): DTGVSQNPRHKITKRGQNVTFRCDPISEHNRLYWYRQTLGQGPEFLTYFQNEAQLEKSRLLSDRFSAERPKGSFSTLEIQRTEQGDSAMYLCASSYEGALEQYFGPGTRLTVT.

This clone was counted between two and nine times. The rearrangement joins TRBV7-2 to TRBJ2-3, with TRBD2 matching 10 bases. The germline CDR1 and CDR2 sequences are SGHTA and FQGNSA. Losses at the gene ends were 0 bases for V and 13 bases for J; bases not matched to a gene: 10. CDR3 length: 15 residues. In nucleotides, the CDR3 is TGTGCCAGCAGCTTAGCGCTAAGACTAGCGGGCGTAGAGTATTTT. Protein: CASSLALRLAGVEYF.

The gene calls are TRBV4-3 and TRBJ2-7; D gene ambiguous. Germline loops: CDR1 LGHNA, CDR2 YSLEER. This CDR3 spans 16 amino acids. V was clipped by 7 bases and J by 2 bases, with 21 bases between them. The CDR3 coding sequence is TGCGCCAGCATCGAAAATGAGACACAATCCACCTACGAGCAGTACTTC. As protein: CASIENETQSTYEQYF.

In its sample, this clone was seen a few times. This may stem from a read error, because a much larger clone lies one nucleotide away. In DNA, the CDR3 is TGCGCCAGCAGCCGAGACAGGGCCTACGAGCAGTACTTC. This sequence encodes CASSRDRAYEQYF. This rearrangement joins TRBV11-2 to TRBJ2-7; 7 nucleotides align to TRBD1. Germline V gene lookup returns CDR1 SGHAT and CDR2 FQNNGV. This CDR3 is 13 amino acids long.

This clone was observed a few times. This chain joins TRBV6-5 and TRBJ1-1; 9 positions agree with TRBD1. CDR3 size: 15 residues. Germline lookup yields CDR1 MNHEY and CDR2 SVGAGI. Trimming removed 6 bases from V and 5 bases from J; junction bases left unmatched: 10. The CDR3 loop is CASSTGQGVGTEAFF. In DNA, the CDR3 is TGTGCCAGCAGCACGGGACAGGGTGTTGGGACTGAAGCTTTCTTT.

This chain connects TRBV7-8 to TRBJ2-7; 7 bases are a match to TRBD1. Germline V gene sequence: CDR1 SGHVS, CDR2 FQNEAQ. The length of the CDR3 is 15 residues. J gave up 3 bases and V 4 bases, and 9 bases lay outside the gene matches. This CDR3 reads CASSYLSDRDYEQYF. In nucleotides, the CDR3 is TGTGCCAGCAGCTATCTCAGTGACAGGGACTACGAGCAGTACTTC.

CDR3 DNA sequence: TGTGCTAGTGGTCCCCGGGGAGGGGAGGGTGGCGAGACCCAGTACTTC. Protein: CASGPRGGEGGETQYF. The rearrangement uses TRBV12-5 and TRBJ2-5; TRBD2 agrees at 7 bases. Losses at the gene ends were 5 bases for V and 5 bases for J; bases not matched to a gene: 14. From germline, CDR1 is LGHNT and CDR2 FRNRAP. The CDR3 contains 16 residues. The full variable domain, completed using reference TRBV12-5 and TRBJ2-5, is DARVTQTPRHKVTEMGQEVTMRCQPILGHNTVFWYRQTMMQGLELLAYFRNRAPLDDSGMPKDRFSAEMPDATLATLKIQPSEPRDSAVYFCASGPRGGEGGETQYFGPGTRLLVL.

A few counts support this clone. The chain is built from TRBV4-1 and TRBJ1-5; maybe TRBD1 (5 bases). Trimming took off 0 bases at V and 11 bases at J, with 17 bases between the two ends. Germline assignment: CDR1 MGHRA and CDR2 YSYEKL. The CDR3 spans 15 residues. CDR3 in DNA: TGCGCCAGCAGCCAAGAAGGGGCGGGGGTTGGGACCCAGCATTTT. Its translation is CASSQEGAGVGTQHF.

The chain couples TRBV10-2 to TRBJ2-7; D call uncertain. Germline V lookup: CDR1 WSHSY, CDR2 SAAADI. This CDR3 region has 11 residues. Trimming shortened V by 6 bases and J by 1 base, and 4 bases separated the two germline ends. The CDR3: CASSGSYEQYF. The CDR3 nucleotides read TGCGCCAGCAGCGGGTCCTACGAGCAGTACTTC.

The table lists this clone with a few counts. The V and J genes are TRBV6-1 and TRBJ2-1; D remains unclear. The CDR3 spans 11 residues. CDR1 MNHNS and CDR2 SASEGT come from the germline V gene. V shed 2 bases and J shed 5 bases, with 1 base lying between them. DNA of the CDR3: TGTGCCAGCAGTGAACACAATGAGCAGTTCTTC. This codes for CASSEHNEQFF.

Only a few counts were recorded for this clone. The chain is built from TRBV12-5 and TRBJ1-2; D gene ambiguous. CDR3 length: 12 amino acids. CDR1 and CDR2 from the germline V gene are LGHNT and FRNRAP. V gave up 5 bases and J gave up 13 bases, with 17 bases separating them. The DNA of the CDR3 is TGTGCTAGTGGTGGTAGTGCGGCTCTGCTCACCTTC. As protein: CASGGSAALLTF.